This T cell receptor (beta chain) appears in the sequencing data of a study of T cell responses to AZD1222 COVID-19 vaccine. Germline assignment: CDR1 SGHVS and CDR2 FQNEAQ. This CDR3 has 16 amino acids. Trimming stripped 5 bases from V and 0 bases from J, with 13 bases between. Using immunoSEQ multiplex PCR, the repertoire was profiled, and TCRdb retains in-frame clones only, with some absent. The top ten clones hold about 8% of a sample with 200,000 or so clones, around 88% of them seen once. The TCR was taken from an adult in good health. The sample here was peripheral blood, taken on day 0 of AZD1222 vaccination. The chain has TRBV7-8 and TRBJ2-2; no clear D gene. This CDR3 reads CASSLQDGANTGELFF. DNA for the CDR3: TGTGCCAGCAGCCTTCAGGATGGAGCGAACACCGGGGAGCTGTTTTTT.